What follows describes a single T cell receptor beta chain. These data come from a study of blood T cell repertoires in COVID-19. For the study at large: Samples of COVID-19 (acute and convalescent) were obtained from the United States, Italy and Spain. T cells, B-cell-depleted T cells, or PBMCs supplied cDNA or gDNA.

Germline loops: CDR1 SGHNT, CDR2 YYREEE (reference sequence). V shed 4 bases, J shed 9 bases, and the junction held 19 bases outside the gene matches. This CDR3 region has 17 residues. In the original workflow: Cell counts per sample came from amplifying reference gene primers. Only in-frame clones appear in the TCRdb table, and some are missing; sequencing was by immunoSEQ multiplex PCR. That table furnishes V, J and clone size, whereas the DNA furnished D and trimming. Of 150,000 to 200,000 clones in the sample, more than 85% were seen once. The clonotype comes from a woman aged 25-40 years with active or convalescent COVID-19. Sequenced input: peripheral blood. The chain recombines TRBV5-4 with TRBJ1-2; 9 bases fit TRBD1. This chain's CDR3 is CASSQADRGIASRSYTF. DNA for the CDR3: TGTGCCAGCAGCCAGGCGGACAGGGGCATTGCCTCACGCAGCTACACCTTC.